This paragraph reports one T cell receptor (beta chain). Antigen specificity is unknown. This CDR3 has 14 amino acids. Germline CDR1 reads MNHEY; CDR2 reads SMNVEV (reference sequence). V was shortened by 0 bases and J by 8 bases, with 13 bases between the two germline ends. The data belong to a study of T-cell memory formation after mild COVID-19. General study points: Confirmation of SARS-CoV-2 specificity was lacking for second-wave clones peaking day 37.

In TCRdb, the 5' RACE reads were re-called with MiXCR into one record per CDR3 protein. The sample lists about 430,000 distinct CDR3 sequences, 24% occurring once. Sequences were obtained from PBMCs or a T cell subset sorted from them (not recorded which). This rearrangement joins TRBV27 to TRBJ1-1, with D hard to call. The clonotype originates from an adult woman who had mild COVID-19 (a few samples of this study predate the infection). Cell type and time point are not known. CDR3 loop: CASSLSAGRMEAFF. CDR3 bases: TGTGCCAGCAGTTTATCGGCAGGTCGGATGGAAGCTTTCTTT.